Listed below are T cell receptor beta chains from one sample, sequenced in a study of CD8 T cells in Susac syndrome. TCRdb re-called the immunoSEQ multiplex PCR reads through MiXCR, storing one row per CDR3 protein. The sample lists about 76,000 distinct CDR3 sequences; about 94% were seen once. The specimen sequenced was CD8+ T cells from PBMCs. Receptors were obtained from a human donor with Susac syndrome. Both conserved end residues are part of each CDR3. The D gene is left open where the match is weak. Part of the rows lack a size; the others show once, few, many or a class for expanded clones.

>TRBV12-3/TRBV12-4|TRBD1|TRBJ1-1|.
TGTGCCAGCAGTTTGTTTGCATCGACAGGGAGGTCTGAAGCTTTCTTT
CASSLFASTGRSEAFF
>TRBV29-1|.|TRBJ2-2|.
TGCAGCGCTTCTTCGGGACTTCCCGGGGAGCTGTTTTTT
CSASSGLPGELFF
>TRBV6-2/TRBV6-3|.|TRBJ2-7|.
TGTGCCAGCAGTTACTCGGCCAGTCAGCGCTACGAGCAGTACTTC
CASSYSASQRYEQYF
>TRBV18|TRBD2|TRBJ2-3|once
TGTGCCAGCTCACCAGAGCGGGGTGCAGATACGCAGTATTTT
CASSPERGADTQYF
>TRBV19|.|TRBJ1-6|.
TGTGCCAGTAGTCGAGCAACCGATTCACCCCTCCACTTT
CASSRATDSPLHF
>TRBV3-1|.|TRBJ2-2|few
TGTGCCAGCTGGGACTTAAACACCGGGGAGCTGTTTTTT
CASWDLNTGELFF
>TRBV27|.|TRBJ1-5|.
TGTGCCAGCAGTTTATCTCGGGGAGTACAGCCCCAGCATTTT
CASSLSRGVQPQHF
>TRBV29-1|.|TRBJ2-6|.
TGCAGCGTTGTCATTGTTCATCTCTCTGGGGCCAACGTCCTGACTTTC
CSVVIVHLSGANVLTF
>TRBV19|TRBD1|TRBJ1-2|once
TGTGCCAGTAGGATTAACCTCCCTGCGATACAGGGGCCTCCAAACTATGGCTACACCTTC
CASRINLPAIQGPPNYGYTF
>TRBV3-1|TRBD1|TRBJ1-5|.
TGTGCCAGCAGCCAATCGTTCGGACAGGGGGCGCGGGGTGGCAATCAGCCCCAGCATTTT
CASSQSFGQGARGGNQPQHF
>TRBV9|.|TRBJ2-5|.
TGTGCCAGCAGCCCATCGGAGGGTCAGACCCAGTACTTC
CASSPSEGQTQYF
>TRBV27|.|TRBJ2-2|.
TGTGCCAGCAGTTTCCGGGGGGCTAGCACCGGGGAGCTGTTTTTT
CASSFRGASTGELFF
>TRBV6-2/TRBV6-3|.|TRBJ2-7|.
TGTGCCAGCACCACCAACCTCGGGAACCAGCAGTACTTC
CASTTNLGNQQYF